The rows below give T cell receptor beta chains drawn from one sample of a study of blood T cell repertoires in COVID-19. Generated by immunoSEQ multiplex PCR, the TCRdb table keeps only in-frame clones and is missing some. The profile shows hundreds of thousands of clones, just over 85% of them singletons. Sequenced material: PBMCs or T cells enriched from blood (not recorded which). The receptors stem from a man between 18 and 29 years old who had recovered from COVID-19. Both conserved end residues are part of each CDR3. D genes are given only for firm matches. Size values are once, few and many counts, or a class for expanded clones, and some rows have none.

clone_size: -; d_call: TRBD1; v_call: TRBV19; j_call: TRBJ2-5; cdr3_nt: TGTGCCAGTAGTGCACCAGGGGGAGAGACCCAGTACTTC; cdr3_aa: CASSAPGGETQYF
clone_size: -; d_call: TRBD1; v_call: TRBV12-5; j_call: TRBJ2-7; cdr3_nt: TGTGCTAGTGGTCCTGAACCGGGACAGGGCCTCTACGAGCAGTACTTC; cdr3_aa: CASGPEPGQGLYEQYF
clone_size: few; d_call: -; v_call: TRBV6-5; j_call: TRBJ2-1; cdr3_nt: TGTGCCAGCAGTTTCCAGGGGAAAACCTACAATGAGCAGTTCTTC; cdr3_aa: CASSFQGKTYNEQFF
clone_size: -; d_call: -; v_call: TRBV2; j_call: TRBJ1-1; cdr3_nt: TGTGCCAGCAGTGGTCAGGGAAGGGACACTGAAGCTTTCTTT; cdr3_aa: CASSGQGRDTEAFF
clone_size: -; d_call: TRBD1; v_call: TRBV19; j_call: TRBJ1-1; cdr3_nt: TGTGCCAGTAGTCCTCGGACAGGGGGCCAGAACACTGAAGCTTTCTTT; cdr3_aa: CASSPRTGGQNTEAFF
clone_size: -; d_call: -; v_call: TRBV6-5; j_call: TRBJ1-2; cdr3_nt: TGTGCCAGCAGTTACTCTTACAGGGTTGGCTACACCTTC; cdr3_aa: CASSYSYRVGYTF
clone_size: -; d_call: TRBD1; v_call: TRBV27; j_call: TRBJ1-1; cdr3_nt: TGTGCCAGCAGTTTAACAGGGGGTTTTCTGAACACTGAAGCTTTCTTT; cdr3_aa: CASSLTGGFLNTEAFF
clone_size: -; d_call: TRBD1; v_call: TRBV5-6; j_call: TRBJ2-7; cdr3_nt: TGTGCCAGCAGCAAACAGGGGCGCCTCCCCTACGAGCAGTACTTC; cdr3_aa: CASSKQGRLPYEQYF
clone_size: -; d_call: -; v_call: TRBV7-9; j_call: TRBJ1-3; cdr3_nt: TGTGCCAGCAGCCCACAGGGAGGAAACACCATATATTTT; cdr3_aa: CASSPQGGNTIYF
clone_size: -; d_call: TRBD2; v_call: TRBV24-1; j_call: TRBJ2-1; cdr3_nt: TGTGCCACCAGTGATCCGGACTCTAGCGGGGCCTCGAATGAGCAGTTCTTC; cdr3_aa: CATSDPDSSGASNEQFF
clone_size: -; d_call: -; v_call: TRBV4-2; j_call: TRBJ1-6; cdr3_nt: TGTGCCAGCAGCCAAGACAGAAACGATTCACCCCTCCACTTT; cdr3_aa: CASSQDRNDSPLHF
clone_size: -; d_call: -; v_call: TRBV11-2; j_call: TRBJ1-4; cdr3_nt: TGTGCCAGCAGCTTGGGCCCCTCAGGAGAAAAACTGTTTTTT; cdr3_aa: CASSLGPSGEKLFF
clone_size: -; d_call: -; v_call: TRBV23-1; j_call: TRBJ2-1; cdr3_nt: TGCGCCAGCACCCAGGACTACAATGAGCAGTTCTTC; cdr3_aa: CASTQDYNEQFF
clone_size: -; d_call: TRBD2; v_call: TRBV19; j_call: TRBJ2-1; cdr3_nt: TGTGCCAGTAGTACTAGGCTAGCGGGGATCAATGAGCAGTTCTTC; cdr3_aa: CASSTRLAGINEQFF
clone_size: -; d_call: TRBD2; v_call: TRBV2; j_call: TRBJ2-5; cdr3_nt: TGTGCCAGCAGTGAGGGACTGCGGGAGGGCCAGGAGACCCAGTACTTC; cdr3_aa: CASSEGLREGQETQYF
clone_size: -; d_call: TRBD1; v_call: TRBV5-1; j_call: TRBJ1-1; cdr3_nt: TGCGCCAGCAGCTTGAGGACAGGGAACACTGAAGCTTTCTTT; cdr3_aa: CASSLRTGNTEAFF
clone_size: -; d_call: TRBD1; v_call: TRBV28; j_call: TRBJ2-7; cdr3_nt: TGTGCCAGCAGTTTCTCCGGGACAGCCTACGAGCAGTACTTC; cdr3_aa: CASSFSGTAYEQYF
clone_size: -; d_call: -; v_call: TRBV4-2; j_call: TRBJ2-1; cdr3_nt: TGTGCCAGCAGCCAAGACTCAGGGGCAAGGAATGAGCAGTTCTTC; cdr3_aa: CASSQDSGARNEQFF
clone_size: -; d_call: -; v_call: TRBV18; j_call: TRBJ1-1; cdr3_nt: TGTGCCAGCCTCACGACAGGCTCTTACACTGAAGCTTTCTTT; cdr3_aa: CASLTTGSYTEAFF
clone_size: -; d_call: TRBD1; v_call: TRBV19; j_call: TRBJ2-7; cdr3_nt: TGTGCCAGTAGCTACAGGGGTTCGTTTTACGAGCAGTACTTC; cdr3_aa: CASSYRGSFYEQYF
clone_size: few; d_call: -; v_call: TRBV19; j_call: TRBJ1-1; cdr3_nt: TGTGCCAGCGGCAGATGGGCGAACACTGAAGCTTTCTTT; cdr3_aa: CASGRWANTEAFF
clone_size: -; d_call: TRBD1; v_call: TRBV27; j_call: TRBJ2-7; cdr3_nt: TGTGCCAGCAGTCCCTGGGACAGCTCCTACGAGCAGTACTTC; cdr3_aa: CASSPWDSSYEQYF
clone_size: -; d_call: -; v_call: TRBV7-9; j_call: TRBJ1-2; cdr3_nt: TGTGCCAGCAGCTTAGGGCGCCGGGTTAACTATGGCTACACCTTC; cdr3_aa: CASSLGRRVNYGYTF
clone_size: -; d_call: -; v_call: TRBV23-1; j_call: TRBJ2-7; cdr3_nt: TGCGCCAGCAGTCAACCGGGACTCCCCTACGAGCAGTACTTC; cdr3_aa: CASSQPGLPYEQYF
clone_size: -; d_call: TRBD2; v_call: TRBV3-1/TRBV3-2; j_call: TRBJ2-1; cdr3_nt: TGTGCCAGCAGCCGTTTAGCGGGAGTCACCTACAATGAGCAGTTCTTC; cdr3_aa: CASSRLAGVTYNEQFF
clone_size: -; d_call: -; v_call: TRBV6-5; j_call: TRBJ1-6; cdr3_nt: TGTGCCAGCAGTTACTTACAGGGAAATTCACCCCTCCACTTT; cdr3_aa: CASSYLQGNSPLHF
clone_size: -; d_call: TRBD2; v_call: TRBV27; j_call: TRBJ2-7; cdr3_nt: TGTGCCAGCAGTTTATTTCAGGGAGGGCACCGCGAGCAGTACTTC; cdr3_aa: CASSLFQGGHREQYF
clone_size: once; d_call: -; v_call: TRBV18; j_call: TRBJ2-5; cdr3_nt: TGTGCCAGCTCCCCGTACCAAGAGACCCAGTACTTC; cdr3_aa: CASSPYQETQYF
clone_size: few; d_call: -; v_call: TRBV5-4; j_call: TRBJ2-5; cdr3_nt: TGTGCCAGCAGCTTGGATGACAGGCCCCAAGAGACCCAGTACTTC; cdr3_aa: CASSLDDRPQETQYF
clone_size: -; d_call: -; v_call: TRBV27; j_call: TRBJ2-7; cdr3_nt: TGTGCCATTGGGTATCAGGGTGGCTACGAGCAGTACTTC; cdr3_aa: CAIGYQGGYEQYF
clone_size: -; d_call: -; v_call: TRBV4-2; j_call: TRBJ2-1; cdr3_nt: TGTGCCAGCAGCCGAGGGACAAACAACAATGAGCAGTTCTTC; cdr3_aa: CASSRGTNNNEQFF
clone_size: -; d_call: -; v_call: TRBV7-9; j_call: TRBJ1-2; cdr3_nt: TGTGCCAGCAGCTTAGGCGGGCAGGTCGACGGCTACACCTTC; cdr3_aa: CASSLGGQVDGYTF
clone_size: -; d_call: TRBD1; v_call: TRBV2; j_call: TRBJ1-5; cdr3_nt: TGTGCCAGCAGTGAAGGGGGACAGGGGGGTAGTCAGCCCCAGCATTTT; cdr3_aa: CASSEGGQGGSQPQHF
clone_size: -; d_call: -; v_call: TRBV5-5; j_call: TRBJ1-1; cdr3_nt: TGTGCCAGCAGTTGGGGATGGAACAGGGAAGTAGGGAACACTGAAGCTTTCTTT; cdr3_aa: CASSWGWNREVGNTEAFF
clone_size: once; d_call: -; v_call: TRBV14; j_call: TRBJ2-6; cdr3_nt: TGTGCCAGCAGCCTACAGGATCTCGGGGCCAACGTCCTGACTTTC; cdr3_aa: CASSLQDLGANVLTF
clone_size: once; d_call: -; v_call: TRBV11-2; j_call: TRBJ2-3; cdr3_nt: TGTGCCAGCAGCTTAGATACGTGGGAGTCCCGCACAGATACGCAGTATTTT; cdr3_aa: CASSLDTWESRTDTQYF
clone_size: -; d_call: -; v_call: TRBV19; j_call: TRBJ1-1; cdr3_nt: TGTGCCAGTAGGGGGCGGTCGAACACTGAAGCTTTCTTT; cdr3_aa: CASRGRSNTEAFF
clone_size: -; d_call: -; v_call: TRBV10-1; j_call: TRBJ2-1; cdr3_nt: TGCGCCAGGAGTATCAGGGCTAGCTCCTACAATGAGCAGTTCTTC; cdr3_aa: CARSIRASSYNEQFF
clone_size: once; d_call: -; v_call: TRBV27; j_call: TRBJ1-1; cdr3_nt: TGTGCCAGCAGTTCTCATCTCGGGGGGAACACTGAAGCTTTCTTT; cdr3_aa: CASSSHLGGNTEAFF
clone_size: -; d_call: -; v_call: TRBV6-5; j_call: TRBJ1-2; cdr3_nt: TGTGCCAGCAGCCCACAGGCCCCATATGGCTACACCTTC; cdr3_aa: CASSPQAPYGYTF
clone_size: -; d_call: TRBD2; v_call: TRBV7-2; j_call: TRBJ2-7; cdr3_nt: TGTGCCAGCAGCTTGATAGCGGGGGGTCTATACGAGCAGTACTTC; cdr3_aa: CASSLIAGGLYEQYF
clone_size: few; d_call: TRBD1; v_call: TRBV2; j_call: TRBJ1-1; cdr3_nt: TGTGCCAGCAGAGATACAGGGGGCACTGAAGCTTTCTTT; cdr3_aa: CASRDTGGTEAFF
clone_size: few; d_call: TRBD1; v_call: TRBV30; j_call: TRBJ1-5; cdr3_nt: TGTGCCTGGAGTCCTCTCTCGGACAGGGTCGTGAGCAATCAGCCCCAGCATTTT; cdr3_aa: CAWSPLSDRVVSNQPQHF
clone_size: -; d_call: TRBD2; v_call: TRBV10-3; j_call: TRBJ2-2; cdr3_nt: TGTGCCATCAGTATGGGACTAGCGGGAACTTGGACCGGGGAGCTGTTTTTT; cdr3_aa: CAISMGLAGTWTGELFF
clone_size: -; d_call: -; v_call: TRBV27; j_call: TRBJ1-4; cdr3_nt: TGTGCCAGCAGCGCTCTCGACAAACGCCATGAAAAACTGTTTTTT; cdr3_aa: CASSALDKRHEKLFF
clone_size: -; d_call: TRBD2; v_call: TRBV11-3; j_call: TRBJ2-1; cdr3_nt: TGTGCCAGCAGCGGTACTAGCGGGAGCTCCTACAATGAGCAGTTCTTC; cdr3_aa: CASSGTSGSSYNEQFF
clone_size: -; d_call: -; v_call: TRBV7-9; j_call: TRBJ1-5; cdr3_nt: TGTGCCAGCAGTTCTTCACAGGTTCCCAATCAGCCCCAGCATTTT; cdr3_aa: CASSSSQVPNQPQHF
clone_size: -; d_call: -; v_call: TRBV27; j_call: TRBJ1-5; cdr3_nt: TGTGCCAGCAGTTTGTGGTCACAGGGTAATCAGCCCCAGCATTTT; cdr3_aa: CASSLWSQGNQPQHF
clone_size: -; d_call: TRBD1; v_call: TRBV5-8; j_call: TRBJ1-6; cdr3_nt: TGTGCCAGCCCGACCGGGACAGGGAGTCTCGTAGATCGTTCACCCCTCCACTTT; cdr3_aa: CASPTGTGSLVDRSPLHF